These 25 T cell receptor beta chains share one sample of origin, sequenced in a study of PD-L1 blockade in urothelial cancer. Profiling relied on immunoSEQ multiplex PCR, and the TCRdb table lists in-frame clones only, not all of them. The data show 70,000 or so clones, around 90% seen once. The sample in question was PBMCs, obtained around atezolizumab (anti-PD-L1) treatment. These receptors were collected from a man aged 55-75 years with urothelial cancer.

The CDR3 is CASSIREGSGKQYF. DNA for the CDR3: TGTGCCAGCAGTATACGGGAAGGCAGCGGGAAGCAGTACTTC. J is TRBJ2-7 and V is TRBV25-1; 7 bases line up with TRBD2. V shed 5 bases, J shed 8 bases, and the junction held 12 bases outside the gene matches. Per germline, CDR1 MGHDK and CDR2 SYGVNS. CDR3 size: 14 residues.

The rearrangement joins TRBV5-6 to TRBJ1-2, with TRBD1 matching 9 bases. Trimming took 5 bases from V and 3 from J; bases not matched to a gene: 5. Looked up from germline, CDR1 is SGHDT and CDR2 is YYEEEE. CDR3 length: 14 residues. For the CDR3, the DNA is TGTGCCAGCAGACCGACAGGGGGTTACTATGGCTACACCTTC. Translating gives CASRPTGGYYGYTF.

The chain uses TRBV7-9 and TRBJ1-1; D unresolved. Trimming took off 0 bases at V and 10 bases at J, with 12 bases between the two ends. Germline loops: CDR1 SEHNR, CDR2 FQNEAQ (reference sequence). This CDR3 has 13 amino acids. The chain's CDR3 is CASSLAEPGGAFF. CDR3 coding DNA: TGTGCCAGCAGCTTAGCGGAGCCGGGAGGAGCTTTCTTT.

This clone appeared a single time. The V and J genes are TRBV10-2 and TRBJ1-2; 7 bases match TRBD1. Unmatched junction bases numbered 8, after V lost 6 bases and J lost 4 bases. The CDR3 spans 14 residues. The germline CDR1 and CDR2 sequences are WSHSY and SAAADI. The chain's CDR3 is CASSLGQLSYGYTF. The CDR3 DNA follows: TGCGCCAGCAGCCTGGGACAGCTGAGCTATGGCTACACCTTC.

CDR3 amino acids: CASSLEGAGIGNTIYF. In DNA, the CDR3 is TGTGCCAGCAGTTTGGAGGGGGCGGGAATAGGAAACACCATATATTTT. The chain employs TRBV6-5 and TRBJ1-3; 7 nucleotides line up with TRBD1. CDR1 is MNHEY, CDR2 SVGAGI, per germline. V was clipped by 4 bases and J by 4 bases; unmatched bases: 10. This CDR3 comprises 16 residues.

The CDR3 region is CASSSQVAGQRTDTQYF. The CDR3 DNA follows: TGTGCCAGCAGCTCCCAAGTCGCGGGTCAGAGAACAGATACGCAGTATTTT. The rearrangement joins TRBV7-9 to TRBJ2-3, with D tentatively TRBD2 (5 bases). The germline V gene encodes CDR1 SEHNR and CDR2 FQNEAQ (reference sequence). Trimming took 4 bases from V and 3 from J, leaving 20 bases between them. The CDR3 is made up of 17 amino acids. Supplemented by reference TRBV7-9 and TRBJ2-3, the full variable domain reads DTGVSQNPRHKITKRGQNVTFRCDPISEHNRLYWYRQTLGQGPEFLTYFQNEAQLEKSRLLSDRFSAERPKGSFSTLEIQRTEQGDSAMYLCASSSQVAGQRTDTQYFGPGTRLTVL.

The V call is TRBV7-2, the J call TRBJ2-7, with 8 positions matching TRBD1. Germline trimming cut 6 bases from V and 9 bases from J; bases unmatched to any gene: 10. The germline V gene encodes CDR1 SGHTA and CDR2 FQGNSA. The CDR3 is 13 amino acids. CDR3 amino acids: CASRNRGESSQYF. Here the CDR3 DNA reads TGTGCCAGCAGGAACAGGGGGGAAAGCTCGCAGTACTTC.

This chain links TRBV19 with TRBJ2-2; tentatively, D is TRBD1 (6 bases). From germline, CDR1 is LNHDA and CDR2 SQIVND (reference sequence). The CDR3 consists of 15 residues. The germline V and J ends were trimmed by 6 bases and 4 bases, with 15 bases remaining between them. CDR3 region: CASRGGQTITGELFF. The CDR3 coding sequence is TGTGCCAGTAGGGGCGGACAGACTATCACCGGGGAGCTGTTTTTT.

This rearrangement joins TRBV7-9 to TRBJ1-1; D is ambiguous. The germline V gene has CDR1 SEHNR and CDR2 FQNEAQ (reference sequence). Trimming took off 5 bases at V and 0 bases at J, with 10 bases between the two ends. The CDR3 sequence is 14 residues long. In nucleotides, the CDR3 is TGTGCCAGCAGCCGAGGGAGCTTGAACACTGAAGCTTTCTTT. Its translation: CASSRGSLNTEAFF.

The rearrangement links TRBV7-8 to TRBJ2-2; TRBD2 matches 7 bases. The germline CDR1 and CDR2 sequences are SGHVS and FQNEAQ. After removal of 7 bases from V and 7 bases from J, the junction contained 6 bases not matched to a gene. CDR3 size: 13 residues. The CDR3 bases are TGTGCCAGCAACCAGGGAGGGATCGGGGAGCTGTTTTTT. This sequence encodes CASNQGGIGELFF.

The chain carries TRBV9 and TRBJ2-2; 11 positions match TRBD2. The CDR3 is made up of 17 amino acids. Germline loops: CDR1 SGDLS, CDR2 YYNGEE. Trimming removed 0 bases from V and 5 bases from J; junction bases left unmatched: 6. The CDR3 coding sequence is TGTGCCAGCAGCGTAGGAACTAGCGGGAGTGGTACCGGGGAGCTGTTTTTT. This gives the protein CASSVGTSGSGTGELFF.

CDR3 nucleotides: TGTGCCAGCAGCTTGGAGGGAGGGTACAATGAGCAGTTCTTC. It specifies CASSLEGGYNEQFF. The J gene is TRBJ2-1, the V gene TRBV5-5; 7 bases align to TRBD2. CDR1 SGHKS and CDR2 YYEKEE come from the germline V gene (reference sequence). J gave up 4 bases and V 0 bases, and 1 base lay outside the gene matches. The CDR3 extends over 14 amino acids.

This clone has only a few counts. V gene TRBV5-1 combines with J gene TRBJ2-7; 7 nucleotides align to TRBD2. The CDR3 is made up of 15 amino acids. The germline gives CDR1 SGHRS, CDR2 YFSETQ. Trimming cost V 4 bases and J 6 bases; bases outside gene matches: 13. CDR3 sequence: CASSTQSGPGGEQYF. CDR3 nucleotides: TGCGCCAGCAGCACCCAGTCCGGTCCGGGGGGCGAGCAGTACTTC.

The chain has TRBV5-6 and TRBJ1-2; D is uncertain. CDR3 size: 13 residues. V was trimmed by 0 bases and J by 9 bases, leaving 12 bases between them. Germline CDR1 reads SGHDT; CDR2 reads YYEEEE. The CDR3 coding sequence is TGTGCCAGCAGCTTGGAACAGCCTGATAGCTACACCTTC. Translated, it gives CASSLEQPDSYTF.

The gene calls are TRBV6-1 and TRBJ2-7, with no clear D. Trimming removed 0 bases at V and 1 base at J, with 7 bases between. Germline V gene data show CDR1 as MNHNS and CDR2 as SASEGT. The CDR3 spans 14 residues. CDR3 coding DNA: TGTGCCAGCAGTGAAGCGCACAGTTCCTACGAGCAGTACTTC. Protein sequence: CASSEAHSSYEQYF.

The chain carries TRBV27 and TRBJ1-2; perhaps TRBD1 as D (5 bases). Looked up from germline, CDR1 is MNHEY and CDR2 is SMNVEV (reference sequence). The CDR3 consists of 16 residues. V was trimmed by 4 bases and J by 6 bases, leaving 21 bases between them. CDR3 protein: CASSSRHGRGGHGYTF. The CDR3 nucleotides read TGTGCCAGCAGTTCCCGTCACGGACGGGGGGGACATGGCTACACCTTC.

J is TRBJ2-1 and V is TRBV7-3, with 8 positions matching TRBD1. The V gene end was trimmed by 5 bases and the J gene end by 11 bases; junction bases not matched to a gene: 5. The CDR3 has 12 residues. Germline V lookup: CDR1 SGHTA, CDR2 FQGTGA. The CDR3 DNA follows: TGTGCCAGCAGCCCAGGACAGGGAAAGCAGTTCTTC. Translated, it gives CASSPGQGKQFF.

The CDR3 sequence: CAISESAGFGNTIYF. CDR3 DNA sequence: TGTGCCATCAGTGAGTCGGCAGGGTTTGGAAACACCATATATTTT. The rearrangement uses TRBV10-3 and TRBJ1-3, with D possibly TRBD1 on 5 matching bases. CDR1 and CDR2 from the germline V gene are ENHRY and SYGVKD. This CDR3 is 15 amino acids long. Trimming pared 0 bases from V and 3 bases from J, leaving 9 bases between.

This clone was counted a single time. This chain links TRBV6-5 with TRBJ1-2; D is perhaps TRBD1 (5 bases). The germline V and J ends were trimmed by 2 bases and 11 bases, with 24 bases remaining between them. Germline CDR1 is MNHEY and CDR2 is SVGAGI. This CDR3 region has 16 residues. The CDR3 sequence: CASSYTTGSPIMRYTF. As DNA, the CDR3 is TGTGCCAGCAGTTACACAACAGGTTCCCCCATTATGCGTTACACCTTC.

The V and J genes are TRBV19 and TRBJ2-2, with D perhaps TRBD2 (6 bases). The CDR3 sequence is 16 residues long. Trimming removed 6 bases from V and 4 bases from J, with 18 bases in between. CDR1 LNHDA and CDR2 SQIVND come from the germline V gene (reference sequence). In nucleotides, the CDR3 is TGTGCCAGTAGAATAAGTGGGGGGTTGAGCACCGGGGAGCTGTTTTTT. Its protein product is CASRISGGLSTGELFF.

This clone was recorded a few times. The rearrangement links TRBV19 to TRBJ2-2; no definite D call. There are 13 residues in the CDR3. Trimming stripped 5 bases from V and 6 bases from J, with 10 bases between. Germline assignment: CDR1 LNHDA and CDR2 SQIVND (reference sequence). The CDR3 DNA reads TGTGCCAGTAGTCCACAGTTGGCCGGGGAGCTGTTTTTT. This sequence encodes CASSPQLAGELFF. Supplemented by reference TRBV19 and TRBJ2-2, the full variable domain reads DGGITQSPKYLFRKEGQNVTLSCEQNLNHDAMYWYRQDPGQGLRLIYYSQIVNDFQKGDIAEGYSVSREKKESFPLTVTSAQKNPTAFYLCASSPQLAGELFFGEGSRLTVL.

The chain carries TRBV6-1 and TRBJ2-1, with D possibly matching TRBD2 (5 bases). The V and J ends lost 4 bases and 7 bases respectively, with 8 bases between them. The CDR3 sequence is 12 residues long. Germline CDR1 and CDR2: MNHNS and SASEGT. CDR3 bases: TGTGCCAGCAGTGTTTCGGGGAATGAGCAGTTCTTC. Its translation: CASSVSGNEQFF.

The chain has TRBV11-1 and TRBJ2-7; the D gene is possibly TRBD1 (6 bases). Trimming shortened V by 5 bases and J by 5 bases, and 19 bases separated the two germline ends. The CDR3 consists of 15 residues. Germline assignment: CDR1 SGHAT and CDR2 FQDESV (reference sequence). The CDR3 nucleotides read TGTGCCAGCAGCGTAAACGCGCAGGGGTTCGACGAGCAGTACTTC. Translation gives CASSVNAQGFDEQYF.

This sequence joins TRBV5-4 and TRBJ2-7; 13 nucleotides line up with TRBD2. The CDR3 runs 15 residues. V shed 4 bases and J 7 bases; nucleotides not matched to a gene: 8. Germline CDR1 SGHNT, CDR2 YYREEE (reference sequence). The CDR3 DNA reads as TGTGCCAGCAGCCTCCAAGGACTAGCGGGAGAGGAGCAGTACTTC. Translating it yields CASSLQGLAGEEQYF.

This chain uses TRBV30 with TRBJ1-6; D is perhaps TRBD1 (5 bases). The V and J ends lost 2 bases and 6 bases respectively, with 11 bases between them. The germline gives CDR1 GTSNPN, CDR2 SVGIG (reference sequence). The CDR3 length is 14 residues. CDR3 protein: CAWSPTGGNSPLHF. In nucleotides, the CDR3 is TGTGCCTGGAGTCCAACAGGTGGTAATTCACCCCTCCACTTT.